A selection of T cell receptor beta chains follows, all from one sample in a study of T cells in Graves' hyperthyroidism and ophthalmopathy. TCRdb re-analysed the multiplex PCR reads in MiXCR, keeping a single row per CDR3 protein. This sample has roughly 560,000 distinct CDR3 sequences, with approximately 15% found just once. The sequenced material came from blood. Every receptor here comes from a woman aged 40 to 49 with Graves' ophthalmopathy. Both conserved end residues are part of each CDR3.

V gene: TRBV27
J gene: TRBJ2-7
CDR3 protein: CASSRSGTSTYEQYF

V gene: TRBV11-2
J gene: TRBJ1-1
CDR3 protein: CASRYRDRGTEAFF

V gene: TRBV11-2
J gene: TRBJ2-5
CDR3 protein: CASSPGPVAGRETQYF

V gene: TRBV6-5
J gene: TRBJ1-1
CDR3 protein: CASSYSALGGQAFF

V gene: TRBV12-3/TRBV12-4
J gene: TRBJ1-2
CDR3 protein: CASSLVGGHIGGYTF

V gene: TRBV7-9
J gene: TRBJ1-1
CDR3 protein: CASCSHGVSTEAFF

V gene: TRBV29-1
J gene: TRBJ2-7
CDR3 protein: CSVDLAVTGEQYF

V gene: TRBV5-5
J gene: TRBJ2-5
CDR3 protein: CASSVGGLGETQYF

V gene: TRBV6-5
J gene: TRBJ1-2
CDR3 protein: CASSYSSSLFGYGYTF

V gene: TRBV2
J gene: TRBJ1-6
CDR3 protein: CASSGQINSPLHF

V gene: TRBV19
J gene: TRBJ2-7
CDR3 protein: CASSNQDGFYEQYF

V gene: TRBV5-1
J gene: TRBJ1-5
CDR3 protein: CASSLAGIDNQPQHF

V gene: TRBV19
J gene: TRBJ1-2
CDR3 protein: CASSIWGATGVGYGYTF

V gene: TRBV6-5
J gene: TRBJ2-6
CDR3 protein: CASSYGVPGANVLTF

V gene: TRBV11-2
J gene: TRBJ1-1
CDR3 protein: CASSLLAVGKAFF

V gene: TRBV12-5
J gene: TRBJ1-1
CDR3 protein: CASGRQMNTEAFF

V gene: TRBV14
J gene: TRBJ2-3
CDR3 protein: CASSSYGTDTQYF

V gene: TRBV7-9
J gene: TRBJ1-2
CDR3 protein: CASSLGVTGDGYTF

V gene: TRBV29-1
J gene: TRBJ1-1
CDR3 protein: CSVNQIDQEAFF

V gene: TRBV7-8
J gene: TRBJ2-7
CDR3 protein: CASSVRTGATSYEQYF

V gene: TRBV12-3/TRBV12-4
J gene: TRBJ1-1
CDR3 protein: CASSYMGRGEAFF

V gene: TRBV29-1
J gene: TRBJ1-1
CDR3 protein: CSAPSTSSDTEAFF

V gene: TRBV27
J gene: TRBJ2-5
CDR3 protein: CASSPTLTGGLETQYF

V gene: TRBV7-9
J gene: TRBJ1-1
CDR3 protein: CATQKGLRAEAFF

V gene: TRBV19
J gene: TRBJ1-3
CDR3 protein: CASSRGTGEYRQENTIYF

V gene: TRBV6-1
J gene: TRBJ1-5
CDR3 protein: CASSTGINQPQHF